A single count supports the clone carrying this T cell receptor (beta chain). Germline V CDR1 and CDR2: SGHNT, YENEEA. Trimming pared 0 bases from V and 5 bases from J, leaving 19 bases between. This CDR3 region has 18 residues. This sample stems from a study of chemoradiotherapy in HPV16-positive cancers. Study information: Functional T-cell assays on a couple of HPV16-positive patients' cells defined candidate HPV-specific clones and common TCR motifs.

TCRdb's copy holds only in-frame clones and misses some; the assay was immunoSEQ multiplex PCR. The sample lists fewer than 40,000 clones, about 92% occurring once. The source is a human donor with HPV-associated anogenital cancer. The chain recombines TRBV11-3 with TRBJ2-2, with a tentative D call TRBD2 (6 bases). The source material was blood, sampled from a patient who underwent chemoradiotherapy. The CDR3 loop is CASSLEVISGGRTGELFF. The CDR3 DNA sequence: TGTGCCAGCAGCTTAGAAGTGATTAGCGGTGGACGGACCGGGGAGCTGTTTTTT.